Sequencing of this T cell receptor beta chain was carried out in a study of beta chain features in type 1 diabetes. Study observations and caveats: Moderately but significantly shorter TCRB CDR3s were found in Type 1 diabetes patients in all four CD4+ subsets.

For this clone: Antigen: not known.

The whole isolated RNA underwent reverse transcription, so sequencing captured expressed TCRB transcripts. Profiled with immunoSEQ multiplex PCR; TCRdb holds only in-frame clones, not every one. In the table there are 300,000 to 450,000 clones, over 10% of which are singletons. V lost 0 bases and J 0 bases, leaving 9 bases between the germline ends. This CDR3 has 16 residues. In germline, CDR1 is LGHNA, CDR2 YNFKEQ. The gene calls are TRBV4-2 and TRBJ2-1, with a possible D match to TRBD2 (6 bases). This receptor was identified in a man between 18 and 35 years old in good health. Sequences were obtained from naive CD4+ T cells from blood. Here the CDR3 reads CASSQEVAVSYNEQFF. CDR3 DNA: TGTGCCAGCAGCCAAGAGGTAGCGGTCTCCTACAATGAGCAGTTCTTC.